Ten or more counts support the clone carrying this T cell receptor (beta chain). Its specificity is unknown. TCR beta VDJ and CDR3 were profiled, and genomic DNA was the template. TCRdb called the reads again in MiXCR, with one record for every CDR3 protein. The repertoire holds 150,000 or so distinct CDR3 sequences, with about 45% as singletons. Patients selected for sequencing had displayed CD8+CD57+ cell expansion by flow cytometry. Each patient had severe acquired aplastic anemia. Patients were untreated when blood was sampled. The sample comes from a study of CD8+CD57+ T cells in acquired aplastic anemia. Overall study context: The mean DNA yield obtained from sorted CD4+ and CD8+ cells came to roughly 3.4 ug. Notes on the study in general: Patients and controls had CD8+ Simpson's diversity values that were not significantly distinct.

CDR1 is SGHTA and CDR2 is FQGNSA in the germline V gene. This CDR3 comprises 15 residues. V trimming: 3 bases; J trimming: 2 bases; junction bases outside the gene matches: 7. This rearrangement joins TRBV7-2 to TRBJ2-7; 7 bases are shared with TRBD1. The sample comprised sorted CD4+, CD8+, or CD8+CD57+ T cells (not recorded which) from PBMCs. This TCR was recovered from a human donor with aplastic anemia. Here the CDR3 reads CASSFGEGAPYEQYF. The DNA for the CDR3 is TGTGCCAGCAGCTTTGGAGAGGGGGCTCCCTACGAGCAGTACTTC.